Sequencing of this T cell receptor (beta chain) was carried out in a study of blood T cell repertoires in COVID-19. Study information: Acute and convalescent COVID-19 samples came from the United States, Italy and Spain.

Trimming removed 5 bases from V and 4 bases from J; junction bases left unmatched: 10. The CDR3 has 17 residues. From germline, CDR1 is MNHEY and CDR2 SMNVEV (reference sequence). Among Cohort 3 donors, those recovered had two negative PCRs, clearance, or symptom resolution. Sequenced by immunoSEQ multiplex PCR; TCRdb stores in-frame clones only, minus some. This sample carries approximately 490,000 clones, 70% to 90% of them seen once, and the ten largest clones take 6.5% to 9.5%. This sequence originates from a woman aged 55 to 70 who had recovered from COVID-19. Sequencing input: PBMCs or T cells enriched from blood (not recorded which). V and J are TRBV27 and TRBJ2-1, with 11 nucleotides matching TRBD2. This chain's CDR3 is CASSPSRLAGIYNEQFF. The CDR3 DNA reads TGTGCCAGCAGTCCTAGCCGACTAGCGGGGATTTACAATGAGCAGTTCTTC.